This T cell receptor (beta chain) was identified during a study of cytomegalovirus exposure and HLA in healthy donors (dated by TCRdb to about 2017). Background on the whole study: According to a later analysis, one platform produced both the 110 or so validation repertoires and the 670 or so repertoires of the first cohort. The study was designed to test whether signatures of past pathogen exposure could be identified by cataloging public T cell receptors. In addition to the first cohort of 650 to 800 subjects, a separate validation cohort of around 110 different subjects was used. To predict cytomegalovirus infection status, the study brought together high-throughput TCR immunosequencing, statistical association of individual TCRs with disease status, and machine learning. Here is what the overall study found, with its caveats: According to the authors, the approach could potentially be generalized to other disease states and immunological phenotypes. The study listed 150 to 200 TCR beta chains as associated with cytomegalovirus. A later analysis had no HLA typing for the validation cohort, so co-occurrence there was scored across all 130 or so repertoires. The classifier was reported to diagnose cytomegalovirus status with high specificity and sensitivity in both the original cohort and the validation cohort. A later analysis found that TCRs clustered in the first cohort also tended to co-occur in the 95 to 150 validation repertoires, with more than 90% of cluster scores above 0. Most TCR sequences were seen in very few donors, while some public TCRs were found in many individuals. A few of the identified cytomegalovirus-associated TCR beta chains were confirmed in vitro to be specific for cytomegalovirus antigens.

This clone was counted a single time. The antigen it recognizes is unknown. Base qualities are not at hand, and no much larger clone is one base apart. Preparation of the library involved the immunoSEQ multiplex PCR assay. The paper's data handling went like this. To diagnose cytomegalovirus status from the catalog of TCR beta chain sequences, a statistical classification framework was built. TCRdb carries this immuneACCESS record with in-frame sequences only. Its versions omit some clonotypes, under half of them owing to an unresolved V gene in the studies checked, with the rest unexplained. V, J and clone size are taken as reported in that table, and D and trimming were inferred from the DNA itself. For this sample there are some 90,000 clones; roughly nine tenths appear just once. The ten largest clones add up to 3% to 4.5% of the sample. Ends trimmed: V by 5 bases, J by 5 bases; bases unmatched to a gene: 4. CDR3 length: 13 amino acids, cysteine to phenylalanine. Left in the record is the CDR3 DNA by itself, 39 bases read in frame from the first base. The germline V gene encodes CDR1 SGHTA and CDR2 FQGTGA.

Separate from the roughly 630-subject first cohort, the validation cohort of roughly 120 subjects was the group to which the donors belonged. This TCR derives from a young woman in good health and CMV-seronegative. Sequences were obtained from PBMCs. The rearrangement joined TRBV7-3 to TRBJ2-7, with 9 middle bases fitting TRBD2. The DNA is as follows: TGTGCCAGCAGCACCGGGACTAGCAACGAGCAGTACTTC. It codes for CASSTGTSNEQYF.